Presented here are 13 T cell receptor beta chains from one specimen sequenced in a study of T-cell reconstitution after alpha-beta-depleted transplantation in children. During its preparation, the TCRbeta library received unique molecular identifiers. TCRdb re-derived calls from the PCR reads in MiXCR, one entry per CDR3 protein. The repertoire has hundreds of thousands of distinct CDR3 sequences, roughly 17% of them found once; the top ten carry about 1.1%. The input for sequencing was PBMCs from the stem cell graft donor, taken from the stem cell graft. These TCRs come from a human donor who donated a stem cell graft to a child with acute myeloid leukemia.

In this sample, this clonotype turned up a few times. The rearrangement uses TRBV6-5 and TRBJ1-1, with D maybe TRBD1 (6 bases). In germline, CDR1 is MNHEY, CDR2 SVGAGI. The CDR3 runs 15 residues. Trimming cost V 7 bases and J 2 bases, with 17 bases left between them. CDR3 coding DNA: TGTGCCAGCATTATGCGGGGGCGGAGAAACACTGAAGCTTTCTTT. Its protein product is CASIMRGRRNTEAFF.

This clonotype was detected once. Since a much larger clone is just one base distant, this may be a read error. The chain joins TRBV20-1 to TRBJ1-2; weak D call: TRBD1 (5 bases). The length of the CDR3 is 11 residues. Per the germline V gene, CDR1 is DFQATT and CDR2 is SNEGSKA (reference sequence). The CDR3 DNA reads as TGCAGTAGTCGGGACGGAAGAGGCTACCCCTTC. Its protein product is CSSRDGRGYPF.

This clonotype occurred many times. This chain connects TRBV20-1 to TRBJ2-5, with D perhaps TRBD1 (6 bases). The V gene lost 3 bases and the J gene lost 4 bases, with 9 bases spanning the gap. CDR1 is DFQATT, CDR2 SNEGSKA, per germline (reference sequence). This CDR3 has 12 amino acids. This CDR3 reads CSASPRGETQYF. CDR3 sequence (DNA): TGCAGTGCTAGCCCCAGGGGAGAGACCCAGTACTTC.

V and J are TRBV6-1 and TRBJ1-4; weak D call: TRBD1 (5 bases). Germline assignment: CDR1 MNHNS and CDR2 SASEGT. Trimming shortened V by 6 bases and J by 3 bases, and 14 bases separated the two germline ends. CDR3 length: 15 residues. CDR3 loop: CASRPGTSPNEKLFF. CDR3 DNA sequence: TGTGCCAGCAGACCAGGGACCTCCCCTAATGAAAAACTGTTTTTT.

This sequence joins TRBV10-2 and TRBJ2-7; possible D gene TRBD1, 5 bases. Per germline, CDR1 WSHSY and CDR2 SAAADI. Deletions cut 6 bases from V and 6 bases from J, with 12 bases between. CDR3 length: 12 residues. CDR3 nucleotide sequence: TGCGCCAGCAGAAACCAAGGGGCCGAGCAGTACTTC. Protein product: CASRNQGAEQYF.

This chain joins TRBV5-1 and TRBJ1-1; D remains unclear. The V gene lost 3 bases and the J gene lost 4 bases, with 16 bases spanning the gap. The germline V gene encodes CDR1 SGHRS and CDR2 YFSETQ. The CDR3 extends over 15 amino acids. CDR3 in amino acids: CASSSGTPSGTEAFF. The CDR3, as DNA: TGCGCCAGCAGCTCAGGCACCCCATCGGGCACTGAAGCTTTCTTT.

There are many counts of this clonotype. The J gene is TRBJ2-1, the V gene TRBV25-1; 9 positions match TRBD2. Germline values: CDR1 MGHDK, CDR2 SYGVNS. The CDR3 has 14 residues. After removal of 4 bases from V and 11 bases from J, the junction contained 9 bases not matched to a gene. CDR3 sequence reads: CASSGPAGGPKQFF. CDR3 nucleotides: TGTGCCAGCAGTGGACCAGCGGGGGGCCCAAAGCAGTTCTTC.

This chain uses TRBV5-1 with TRBJ2-6; 9 positions match TRBD1. In germline, CDR1 is SGHRS, CDR2 YFSETQ. The V segment lost 0 bases and the J segment 2 bases; nucleotides outside the gene matches: 6. The CDR3 contains 18 residues. The CDR3 DNA follows: TGCGCCAGCAGCTTGGAACCCGGGACAGGGACTGGGGCCAACGTCCTGACTTTC. It yields the protein CASSLEPGTGTGANVLTF.

This clonotype appeared a few times. J is TRBJ2-3 and V is TRBV27; D possibly uses TRBD1 or TRBD2 (7 bases each). With 4 bases removed from V and 3 bases from J, the gap between germline ends came to 14 bases. The CDR3 extends over 15 amino acids. Per the germline V gene, CDR1 is MNHEY and CDR2 is SMNVEV (reference sequence). The CDR3, as DNA: TGTGCCAGCAGTTGGGACAGCGGGAAAACAGATACGCAGTATTTT. Translated: CASSWDSGKTDTQYF.

In this sample, this clonotype turned up a few times. The chain carries TRBV9 and TRBJ1-6; D perhaps matches TRBD1 (5 bases). Germline CDR1 is SGDLS and CDR2 is YYNGEE. The CDR3 sequence is 13 residues long. Trimming removed 7 bases at V and 7 bases at J, with 12 bases between. The CDR3 spells CASRGTVNSPLHF. CDR3 DNA: TGTGCCAGCCGCGGGACCGTCAATTCACCCCTCCACTTT.

This clonotype was counted many times. CDR3 loop: CAISVGGDSEAFF. The CDR3 nucleotides read TGTGCCATCAGTGTGGGAGGGGACAGTGAAGCTTTCTTT. This rearrangement joins TRBV10-3 to TRBJ1-1; the match to TRBD1 covers 7 bases. V dropped 4 bases and J dropped 7; count of bases not matched to a gene: 6. Germline values: CDR1 ENHRY, CDR2 SYGVKD. The CDR3 spans 13 residues.

CDR3 nucleotides: TGTGCCAGCTCCCCCAGACAGGGTAGAAGCGCTGAAGCTTTCTTT. It is translated as CASSPRQGRSAEAFF. The chain links TRBV18 to TRBJ1-1; 7 nucleotides align to TRBD1. Germline V gene lookup returns CDR1 KGHSH and CDR2 LQKENI. Trimming removed 6 bases from V and 6 bases from J; junction bases left unmatched: 13. The CDR3 has 15 amino acids.

The chain couples TRBV20-1 to TRBJ1-6; 9 positions match TRBD1. The CDR3 spans 14 residues. Germline lookup yields CDR1 DFQATT and CDR2 SNEGSKA (reference sequence). V lost 3 bases, J lost 8 bases, and 5 bases stayed unmatched. The CDR3 sequence: CSASPGTGHSPLHF. Written as DNA, the CDR3 is TGCAGTGCTAGTCCCGGGACAGGGCATTCACCCCTCCACTTT.